This T cell receptor beta chain was sequenced in a study of CD8 T cells in ankylosing spondylitis. Study outcomes and limitations: Certain motif variants had earlier appeared in reactive arthritis synovial fluid and blood. The study looked at matched synovial fluid samples from ankylosing spondylitis patients. Disease-linked clones were reported to be significantly enriched there.

One entry per CDR3 protein results from TCRdb running MiXCR on the 5' RACE reads. The sample holds 200,000 to 300,000 distinct CDR3 sequences, roughly a quarter seen once. As regards this clonotype: The antigen remains unidentified.

The source is a male donor with ankylosing spondylitis or in good health (not recorded which). Sequencing input: blood, either unsorted or a sorted T cell fraction (not recorded which).

CDR3 loop: CASSEFGRGQETQYF. As DNA, the CDR3 is TGCGCCAGCAGTGAGTTCGGCAGGGGACAAGAGACCCAGTACTTC. The J gene is TRBJ2-5, the V gene TRBV10-2, with D perhaps TRBD1 (6 bases). The V end lost 1 base, the J end lost 2 bases, and 11 bases lay between the germline ends. There are 15 residues in the CDR3. Germline values: CDR1 WSHSY, CDR2 SAAADI.